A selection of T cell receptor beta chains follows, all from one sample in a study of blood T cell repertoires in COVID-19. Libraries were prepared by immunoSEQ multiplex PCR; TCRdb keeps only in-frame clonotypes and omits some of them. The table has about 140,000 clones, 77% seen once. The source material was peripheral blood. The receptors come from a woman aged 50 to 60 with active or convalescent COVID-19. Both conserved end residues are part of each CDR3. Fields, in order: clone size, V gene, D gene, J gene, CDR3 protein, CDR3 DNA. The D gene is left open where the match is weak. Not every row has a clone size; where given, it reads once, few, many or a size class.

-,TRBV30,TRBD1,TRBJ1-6,CAWSPGQVRSPLHF,TGTGCCTGGAGTCCCGGACAGGTACGATCACCCCTCCACTTT
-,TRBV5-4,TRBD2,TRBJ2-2,CASSLARRETGELFF,TGTGCCAGCAGCTTGGCTCGGCGGGAGACCGGGGAGCTGTTTTTT
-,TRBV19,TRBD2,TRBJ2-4,CASSEATSGGSQLAKNIQYF,TGTGCCAGTAGTGAGGCGACTAGCGGGGGCTCCCAGCTAGCCAAAAACATTCAGTACTTC
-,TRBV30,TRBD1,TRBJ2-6,CAWVRKGQGSSGANVLTF,TGTGCCTGGGTCCGGAAGGGACAGGGGAGCTCTGGGGCCAACGTCCTGACTTTC
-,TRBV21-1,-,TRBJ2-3,CASSKWRNSLTSTDTQYF,TGTGCCAGCAGCAAATGGAGGAACAGCTTAACTAGCACAGATACGCAGTATTTT
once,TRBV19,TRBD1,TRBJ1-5,CASRTGSGNQPQHF,TGTGCCAGTAGGACAGGGTCTGGGAATCAGCCCCAGCATTTT
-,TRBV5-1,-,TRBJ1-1,CASSVREGDTEAFF,TGCGCCAGCAGCGTCAGGGAGGGGGACACTGAAGCTTTCTTT
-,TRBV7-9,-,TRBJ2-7,CASSLQGYSYEQYF,TGTGCCAGCAGCTTACAGGGCTACTCCTATGAGCAGTACTTC
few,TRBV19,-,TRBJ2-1,CASRVGQSALNEQFF,TGTGCCAGTAGGGTTGGACAGTCAGCTTTAAATGAGCAGTTCTTC
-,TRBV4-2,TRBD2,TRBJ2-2,CASSQASSGRVTGELFF,TGTGCCAGCAGCCAAGCTTCTAGCGGGAGGGTCACCGGGGAGCTGTTTTTT
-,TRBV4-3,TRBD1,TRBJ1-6,CASSQDNRGPGSPLHF,TGCGCCAGCAGCCAAGACAACAGGGGGCCGGGCTCACCCCTCCACTTT
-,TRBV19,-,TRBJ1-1,CASSQVPRAEAFF,TGTGCCAGTAGCCAGGTCCCGAGGGCTGAAGCTTTCTTT
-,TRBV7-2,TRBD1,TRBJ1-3,CASSLGTGTKATIYF,TGTGCCAGCAGCTTAGGGACAGGGACGAAAGCCACCATATATTTT
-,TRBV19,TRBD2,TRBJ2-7,CASSRSGRSSYEQYF,TGTGCCAGTAGTCGGAGCGGGAGGTCGTCCTACGAGCAGTACTTC
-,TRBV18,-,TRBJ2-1,CASSRFREGVEQFF,TGTGCCAGCTCACGCTTCAGGGAAGGTGTCGAACAGTTCTTC
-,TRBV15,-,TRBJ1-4,CATSRDGAGNEKLFF,TGTGCCACCAGCAGAGATGGGGCGGGAAATGAAAAACTGTTTTTT
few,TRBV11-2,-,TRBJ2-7,CASSSSTAGPAEQYF,TGTGCCAGCAGCTCCTCGACCGCGGGGCCCGCCGAGCAGTACTTC
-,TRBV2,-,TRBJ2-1,CASSRTGTNNEQFF,TGTGCCAGCAGTAGGACAGGGACTAACAATGAGCAGTTCTTC
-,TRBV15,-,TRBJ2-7,CATSRDWRTGYEQYF,TGTGCCACCAGCAGAGATTGGAGAACGGGCTACGAGCAGTACTTC
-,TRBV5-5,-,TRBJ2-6,CASSPKTGGPSGANVLTF,TGTGCCAGCAGCCCCAAGACGGGCGGGCCTTCTGGGGCCAACGTCCTGACTTTC
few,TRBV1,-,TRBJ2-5,CTSSQATGTFRETQYF,TGCACCAGCAGCCAAGCTACAGGGACCTTCCGAGAGACCCAGTACTTC
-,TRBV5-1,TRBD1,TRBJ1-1,CASSHRDSNINTEAFF,TGCGCCAGCAGCCACCGGGACAGCAATATCAACACTGAAGCTTTCTTT
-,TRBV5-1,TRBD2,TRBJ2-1,CASSVGTGGYEQFF,TGCGCCAGCAGCGTTGGGACCGGGGGGTATGAGCAGTTCTTC
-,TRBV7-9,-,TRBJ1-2,CASSLGTPLYGYTF,TGTGCCAGCAGCTTGGGGACACCATTATATGGCTACACCTTC
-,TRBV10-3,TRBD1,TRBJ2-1,CAISESTGDGPGEQFF,TGTGCCATCAGTGAGTCAACAGGGGATGGGCCGGGTGAGCAGTTCTTC
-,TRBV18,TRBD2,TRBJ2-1,CASSPRTSGSVSNEQFF,TGTGCCAGCTCACCACGAACTAGCGGGAGCGTGAGCAATGAGCAGTTCTTC
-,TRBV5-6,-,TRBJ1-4,CASSLTGKGKEKLFF,TGTGCCAGCAGCTTGACAGGGAAAGGAAAAGAAAAACTGTTTTTT
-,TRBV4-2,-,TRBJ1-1,CASSQEEGQTEAFF,TGTGCCAGCAGCCAAGAGGAGGGGCAAACTGAAGCTTTCTTT
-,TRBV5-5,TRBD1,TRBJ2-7,CASSPTPDRSAYEQYF,TGTGCCAGCAGCCCGACCCCGGACAGGAGCGCCTACGAGCAGTACTTC
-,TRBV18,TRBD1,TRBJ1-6,CASSPGTGNSPLHF,TGTGCCAGCTCACCGGGGACAGGAAATTCACCCCTCCACTTT
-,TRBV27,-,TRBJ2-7,CASSHNPGVYEQYF,TGTGCCAGCAGCCACAACCCCGGGGTATACGAGCAGTACTTC
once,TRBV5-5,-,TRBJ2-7,CASSWDISYEQYF,TGTGCCAGCAGCTGGGACATCTCCTACGAGCAGTACTTC
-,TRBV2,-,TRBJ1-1,CASRDGGVNTEAFF,TGTGCCAGCAGGGATGGAGGGGTGAACACTGAAGCTTTCTTT
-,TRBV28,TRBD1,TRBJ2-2,CASSLTQGAFGGELFF,TGTGCCAGCAGTTTAACACAGGGGGCATTTGGCGGGGAGCTGTTTTTT
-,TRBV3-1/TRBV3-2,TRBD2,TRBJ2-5,CASSQDGWGGETQYF,TGTGCCAGCAGCCAAGATGGTTGGGGGGGAGAGACCCAGTACTTC
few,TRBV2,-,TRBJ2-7,CASSVGGSPRGEGTSYEQYF,TGTGCCAGCAGTGTGGGGGGTTCGCCCCGCGGAGAGGGGACCTCCTACGAGCAGTACTTC
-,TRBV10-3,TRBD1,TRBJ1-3,CAIRIPADRVSLGNTIYF,TGTGCCATCAGAATCCCCGCGGACAGGGTCAGCCTCGGAAACACCATATATTTT
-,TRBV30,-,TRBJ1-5,CAWSASHNQPQHF,TGTGCCTGGAGCGCTAGCCACAATCAGCCCCAGCATTTT
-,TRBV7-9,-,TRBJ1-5,CASSKTGGHGNQPQHF,TGTGCCAGCAGCAAAACCGGGGGGCATGGCAATCAGCCCCAGCATTTT
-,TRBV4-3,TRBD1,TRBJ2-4,CASSHSQGKNIQYF,TGCGCCAGCAGCCACTCACAGGGGAAAAACATTCAGTACTTC
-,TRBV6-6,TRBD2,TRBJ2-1,CASRRTSGLNEQFF,TGTGCCAGCAGAAGGACTAGCGGTTTAAATGAGCAGTTCTTC
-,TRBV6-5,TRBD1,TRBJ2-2,CASSYGTVVSTGELFF,TGTGCCAGCAGTTACGGGACAGTAGTAAGCACCGGGGAGCTGTTTTTT